This paragraph reports one TCR beta chain. The antigen this receptor binds is unknown. The germline V gene encodes CDR1 LGHDT and CDR2 YNNKEL (reference sequence). Measured from the cysteine to the phenylalanine, the CDR3 is 17 residues long. No DNA sequence was recorded. The entry originates in a study of monozygotic twins with inflammatory bowel disease (dated by TCRdb to between 2019 and 2020). Concerning the study at large: The full study comprised about 28 monozygotic twin pairs: nine German pairs (four IBD-concordant, five IBD-discordant) and 19 IBD-discordant Danish pairs. Each individual had, on average, about 151 000 unique TCRalpha sequences and 181 000 unique TCRbeta sequences available for analysis. The search for disease-associated traits relied mainly on comparing IBD patients with their genetically identical healthy co-twins within discordant pairs. The paper's findings and limits, for the study overall: Measured by the inverse Simpson index, TCRbeta repertoire diversity was lower in IBD patients than in their healthy co-twins. Fewer clonotypes were shared with other individuals by IBD patients than by healthy twins, most markedly in patients showing signs of disease activity. No single strong signal or clonotype linked to IBD turned up in the results, so the idea that one exists was not supported. Different T cell subtypes could not be distinguished in the analysis. Concordant and discordant twins showed no difference in repertoire similarity, possibly because of limited statistical power. Because patients were on differing immunosuppressive treatments, the repertoires may have picked up extra background noise and inter-individual variability.

Preparation of the library involved 5' RACE. Preparation of each TCR library used roughly 3,300 ng of total RNA. For each sample, cDNA was synthesized in eight separate reactions using SMARTScribe reverse transcriptase. During cDNA synthesis, template switching was used to introduce unique molecular identifiers that contained a 6-nucleotide sample barcode. TCRalpha and TCRbeta cDNA was amplified by two nested PCRs of around 16 and 10 cycles, with bead purification after each PCR. Before amplification, the cDNA was treated with uracil DNA-glycosylase and purified using the QIAquick PCR purification kit. In the second PCR, Illumina TruSeq-compatible adapters and sample-specific barcodes were added. Library quality and concentration were assessed using TapeStation and Qubit, and roughly 5 ng of each library was pooled. Sequencing of pooled libraries was carried out on an Illumina HiSeq2500 single-index Rapid Run using 2 x 100 bp reads and custom sequencing primers. The authors processed their data as follows. UMI-based consensus assembly with MiGEC version 1.2.6 was used to correct PCR and sequencing errors. V(D)J alignment, clonotype assembly and CDR3 extraction were performed with MiXCR version 2.1.1. To normalise gene usage, clonotype sharing and MAIT/NKT TCR abundance, the analysis used the top 1000, 10 000 and 20 000 clonotypes per sample. Diversity was computed as the inverse Simpson index with the vegan R package after downsampling to 27 000 UMIs. Paired Mann-Whitney U tests were applied to discordant twin pairs, and Benjamini-Hochberg correction was used for multiple testing. After reprocessing by TCRdb, each CDR3 protein sequence is one entry, and no DNA is given. TCRdb, rather than the study authors, made the V and J calls. This sample's table carries around 380,000 distinct CDR3 sequences. Of the sample, 2.4% falls within the top ten clones.

From each donor, an approximately 2.5 ml peripheral blood sample was drawn into PAXgene tubes and stored at -80 degrees C. Without any T cell sorting, total RNA was extracted from whole blood using the PAXgene blood miRNA kit on an automated QIAcube. Peripheral blood from monozygotic twin pairs, either concordant or discordant for inflammatory bowel disease, underwent deep TCRalpha and TCRbeta repertoire profiling that used unique molecular barcoding. Smoking habits were recorded for all twin pairs, and individuals were classified as current, former or never smokers. The sample comprised blood. The chain uses TRBV3-1 and TRBJ2-7; TCRdb calls TRBD2, which cannot be checked without DNA. The TCR originated in a human donor with ulcerative colitis or Crohn's disease, or a healthy co-twin of an affected twin (not recorded which). The CDR3 region has the sequence CASSQAAGGPFRYEQYF.